This T cell receptor beta chain stems from a study of CXCR3-negative and CXCR3-positive naive CD8 T cells. As for the study in general: Cumulative TRB read yield was approximately 135 million, averaging about 1.5 +/- 0.3 million per library. Notes on the study in general: The TRB CDR3s that CXCR3-positive naive cells carried were more hydrophobic than those of CXCR3-negative naive cells. Whereas both naive subsets had comparably high diversity, memory CD8+ cells had much lower diversity.

Through 5' RACE with UMI labels, the TRB cDNA libraries were prepared. TCRdb re-called the 5' RACE reads, yielding one record per CDR3 amino acid sequence without DNA. Recorded for this sample: 150,000 to 180,000 distinct CDR3 sequences. Among CD8+ T cells, naive ones were CD45RO-CCR7+CD27+CD95-. On this clonotype: The antigen is unknown.

Germline CDR1 MDHEN, CDR2 SYDVKM. The CDR3 contains 16 residues. The source is a human donor in good health. Some clones in this sample may be carry-over from other donors' samples. The rearrangement uses TRBV28 and TRBJ1-1; TCRdb selects TRBD1, and the lack of DNA leaves this call unchecked. Sequenced input: naive CXCR3+ CD8+ T cells from blood. The sample's subset: CD45RO-CCR7+CD27+CD95- naive CD8+ T cells expressing CXCR3 (TNR3+). CDR3 sequence reads: CASSLVGRGLNTEAFF.